Below are 29 T cell receptor beta chains sequenced from a single sample in a study of neurological immune-mediated disorders. TCRdb re-analysed the 5' RACE reads in MiXCR, keeping a single row per CDR3 protein. This sample has 40,000 to 55,000 distinct CDR3 sequences; less than 6% occur once, and the top ten carry 1.4% to 1.5%. Sequencing used CD4+ T cells from blood. All receptors derive from a woman aged 18-29 years with multiple sclerosis.

This clonotype came up many times. V usage is TRBV5-1 and J usage is TRBJ1-3; D gene unclear. The CDR3 loop spans 14 amino acids. Trimming shortened V by 0 bases and J by 4 bases, and 8 bases separated the two germline ends. Per germline, CDR1 SGHRS and CDR2 YFSETQ. The chain's CDR3 is CASSLEGYGNTIYF. Here the CDR3 DNA reads TGCGCCAGCAGCTTGGAGGGTTACGGAAACACCATATATTTT.

This clonotype was recorded many times. The V call is TRBV11-2, the J call TRBJ1-5; 9 bases line up with TRBD1. From germline, CDR1 is SGHAT and CDR2 FQNNGV. The CDR3 extends over 16 amino acids. Trimming at V came to 5 bases and at J to 2 bases, leaving 7 bases not matched to a gene. CDR3 coding DNA: TGTGCCAGCAGCCTCGGACAGGGGACCGGCAATCAGCCCCAGCATTTT. It encodes CASSLGQGTGNQPQHF.

The rearrangement joins TRBV30 to TRBJ1-1; no definite D call. Trimming took off 3 bases at V and 2 bases at J, with 13 bases between the two ends. Germline V gene sequence: CDR1 GTSNPN, CDR2 SVGIG (reference sequence). CDR3 length: 14 amino acids. The DNA for the CDR3 is TGTGCCTGGAGCAACCCCGGGCGAAACACTGAAGCTTTCTTT. It encodes CAWSNPGRNTEAFF.

This clonotype showed up many times. The rearrangement links TRBV7-3 to TRBJ1-1; D possibly corresponds to TRBD1 (6 bases). Trimming took off 0 bases at V and 7 bases at J, with 12 bases between the two ends. The V gene's germline CDR1 is SGHTA and CDR2 FQGTGA. CDR3 size: 14 residues. The CDR3 region is CASSLTGGGDEAFF. CDR3 bases: TGTGCCAGCAGCTTAACAGGAGGGGGGGATGAAGCTTTCTTT. The full variable domain, with the rest looked up from reference TRBV7-3 and TRBJ1-1, is GAGVSQTPSNKVTEKGKYVELRCDPISGHTALYWYRQSLGQGPEFLIYFQGTGAADDSGLPNDRFFAVRPEGSVSTLKIQRTERGDSAVYLCASSLTGGGDEAFFGQGTRLTVV.

In its sample, this clonotype was seen many times. The chain is built from TRBV29-1 and TRBJ1-2; 9 nucleotides match TRBD1. The ends lost 5 bases at V and 8 bases at J; junction bases unmatched: 6. Germline CDR1 is SQVTM and CDR2 is ANQGSEA. This CDR3 spans 12 amino acids. In nucleotides, the CDR3 is TGCAGCGTTAAACAGGGGGCGCGCGGCTACACCTTC. It yields the protein CSVKQGARGYTF. Together with reference TRBV29-1 and TRBJ1-2, the CDR3 gives the full variable domain: SAVISQKPSRDICQRGTSLTIQCQVDSQVTMMFWYRQQPGQSLTLIATANQGSEATYESGFVIDKFPISRPNLTFSTLTVSNMSPEDSSIYLCSVKQGARGYTFGSGTRLTVV.

The sample holds many counts of this clonotype. The chain joins TRBV20-1 to TRBJ1-1, with unresolved D. CDR3 size: 12 residues. V lost 4 bases and J 6 bases, leaving 12 bases between the germline ends. From germline, CDR1 is DFQATT and CDR2 SNEGSKA (reference sequence). CDR3 in amino acids: CSAKGGYAEAFF. In nucleotides, the CDR3 is TGCAGTGCTAAGGGCGGGTACGCTGAAGCTTTCTTT.

This clonotype appeared many times. The chain couples TRBV5-1 to TRBJ1-1; 7 nucleotides agree with TRBD1. V lost 3 bases and J lost 1; bases outside the gene matches: 3. CDR1 SGHRS and CDR2 YFSETQ come from the germline V gene. This CDR3 spans 14 amino acids. CDR3 sequence (DNA): TGCGCCAGCAGCTGGCGGACAGGGAACACTGAAGCTTTCTTT. This encodes CASSWRTGNTEAFF.

This clonotype was seen a handful of times. The genes are TRBV20-1 and TRBJ2-5; 14 bases match TRBD2. V lost 5 bases to trimming and J lost 10 bases; unmatched junction nucleotides: 9. This CDR3 has 14 residues. Germline CDR1 reads DFQATT; CDR2 reads SNEGSKA (reference sequence). CDR3 sequence reads: CSAEPGTSGGFQYF. CDR3 bases: TGCAGTGCTGAACCCGGGACTAGCGGGGGTTTCCAGTACTTC.

This clonotype was seen repeatedly, ten times or more. The gene calls are TRBV6-7 and TRBJ2-2, with TRBD1 as a possible D gene (7 bases). TRBV6-7 counts as an open reading frame of uncertain function. Trimming removed 5 bases from V and 3 bases from J, with 13 bases in between. The length of the CDR3 is 15 residues. The CDR3 region has the DNA TGTGCCAGCAGTCACAGCAGGGGGGACACCGGGGAGCTGTTTTTT. Its translation is CASSHSRGDTGELFF.

This clonotype occurred many times. The J gene is TRBJ2-2, the V gene TRBV5-1, with 8 bases fitting TRBD2. The CDR3 runs to 16 residues. V lost 2 bases to trimming and J lost 4 bases; unmatched junction nucleotides: 7. Germline lookup yields CDR1 SGHRS and CDR2 YFSETQ. DNA for the CDR3: TGCGCCAGCAGCTTTACAGCGGGAGAGGTCACCGGGGAGCTGTTTTTT. Protein product: CASSFTAGEVTGELFF.

This clonotype has at least ten counts. V is TRBV5-1 and J is TRBJ2-4, with 8 bases lining up with TRBD1. Germline CDR1 is SGHRS and CDR2 is YFSETQ. The CDR3 consists of 16 residues. Trimming removed 2 bases from V and 5 bases from J; junction bases left unmatched: 9. As DNA, the CDR3 is TGCGCCAGCAGCTTCACAGGGGGAATCGATCAAAACATTCAGTACTTC. It translates to CASSFTGGIDQNIQYF.

There are many counts of this clonotype. J is TRBJ1-3 and V is TRBV12-3 or TRBV12-4; D is perhaps TRBD1 (6 bases). The CDR3 length is 14 residues. With 10 bases removed from V and 3 bases from J, the gap between germline ends came to 16 bases. CDR3 coding DNA: TGTGCCACCTGGAACAGGGCGGGTGGAAACACCATATATTTT. The encoded protein is CATWNRAGGNTIYF.

This clonotype has just a few counts. The CDR3 region is CASSQNAGTPGFGYTF. The CDR3 DNA sequence: TGTGCCAGCAGCCAAAACGCGGGGACTCCAGGTTTTGGCTACACCTTC. The chain recombines TRBV4-2 with TRBJ1-2; D possibly corresponds to TRBD1 (5 bases). The CDR3 runs to 16 residues. Germline V gene data show CDR1 as LGHNA and CDR2 as YNFKEQ. V lost 2 bases to trimming and J lost 7 bases, with 20 bases between them.

The rearrangement links TRBV6-2 or TRBV6-3 to TRBJ2-2; D is unclear. V lost 5 bases, J lost 7 bases, and 20 bases lay in between. The CDR3 covers 16 residues. From germline, CDR1 is MNHEY and CDR2 SVGEGT. This CDR3 is CASSLTDPSLSGELFF. The CDR3 bases are TGTGCCAGCAGTCTCACTGATCCCTCGTTAAGCGGGGAGCTGTTTTTT.

The chain is built from TRBV5-1 and TRBJ1-1, with D unresolved. CDR1 and CDR2 from the germline V gene are SGHRS and YFSETQ. V dropped 0 bases and J dropped 4 bases, with 7 bases sitting between them. This CDR3 has 13 residues. CDR3 nucleotide sequence: TGCGCCAGCAGCTTGGGAGAGGGCACTGAAGCTTTCTTT. Translated, it gives CASSLGEGTEAFF.

This clonotype was observed many times. This sequence joins TRBV20-1 and TRBJ1-4; weak D call: TRBD1 (6 bases). Trimming shortened V by 5 bases and J by 4 bases, and 14 bases separated the two germline ends. CDR3 length equals 14 residues. Germline V CDR1 and CDR2: DFQATT, SNEGSKA (reference sequence). In DNA form, the CDR3 reads TGCAGTGCTCGTCCGACGGGACATAATGAAAAACTGTTTTTT. It yields the protein CSARPTGHNEKLFF.

This clonotype was seen repeatedly, ten times or more. The rearrangement joins TRBV5-1 to TRBJ2-5; 14 positions match TRBD2. V was pared by 4 bases and J by 2 bases, with 10 bases of the junction left unmatched. Looked up from germline, CDR1 is SGHRS and CDR2 is YFSETQ. CDR3 length equals 18 residues. Here the CDR3 reads CASSPGLAGGVIQETQYF. The CDR3 DNA is TGCGCCAGCAGCCCCGGACTAGCGGGAGGAGTAATACAAGAGACCCAGTACTTC. The full variable domain, completed using reference TRBV5-1 and TRBJ2-5, is KAGVTQTPRYLIKTRGQQVTLSCSPISGHRSVSWYQQTPGQGLQFLFEYFSETQRNKGNFPGRFSGRQFSNSRSEMNVSTLELGDSALYLCASSPGLAGGVIQETQYFGPGTRLLVL.

This clonotype was counted ten times or more. This chain connects TRBV6-6 to TRBJ1-1; the D is unclear. The germline gives CDR1 MNHNY, CDR2 SVGAGI (reference sequence). V lost 7 bases to trimming and J lost 0 bases, with 9 bases between them. The CDR3 runs to 13 residues. CDR3 sequence (DNA): TGTGCCAGCACATCACAGATGAACACTGAAGCTTTCTTT. It translates to CASTSQMNTEAFF.

At least ten counts were recorded for this clonotype. The V and J genes are TRBV27 and TRBJ1-3; 7 bases are a match to TRBD1. The CDR3 is made up of 15 amino acids. Germline values: CDR1 MNHEY, CDR2 SMNVEV (reference sequence). With V trimmed by 5 bases and J by 0 bases, 4 bases remained unmatched. CDR3: CASSKGGLSGNTIYF. CDR3 DNA: TGTGCCAGCAGTAAAGGGGGCCTCTCTGGAAACACCATATATTTT.

This clonotype was recorded at least ten times. The chain recombines TRBV18 with TRBJ1-6, with 7 nucleotides matching TRBD1. CDR1 is KGHSH and CDR2 is LQKENI in the germline V gene. V trimming: 5 bases; J trimming: 6 bases; junction bases outside the gene matches: 13. The CDR3 is 17 amino acids. The DNA for the CDR3 is TGTGCCAGCTCATCGATGGGGACAGCTCTCGGTAATTCACCCCTCCACTTT. Amino acid sequence: CASSSMGTALGNSPLHF.

The sample holds one count of this clonotype. J is TRBJ2-1 and V is TRBV5-1; D is uncertain. The CDR3 covers 14 residues. The germline V and J ends were trimmed by 0 bases and 2 bases, with 6 bases remaining between them. Germline-derived CDR1 and CDR2 are SGHRS and YFSETQ. In DNA, the CDR3 is TGCGCCAGCAGCTTGGAACCCCCCTACAATGAGCAGTTCTTC. This encodes CASSLEPPYNEQFF.

In its sample, this clonotype was seen many times. The chain recombines TRBV5-1 with TRBJ2-3, with D maybe TRBD1 (6 bases). Per germline, CDR1 SGHRS and CDR2 YFSETQ. V was cut by 4 bases and J by 3 bases, with 18 bases left in between. The CDR3 loop spans 16 amino acids. CDR3 DNA sequence: TGCGCCAGCAGCCCGTGGGGACAACACTCGACAGATACGCAGTATTTT. As protein: CASSPWGQHSTDTQYF.

This clonotype came up a few times. The V gene is TRBV9, the J gene TRBJ1-2, with 8 nucleotides matching TRBD1. Germline CDR1 SGDLS, CDR2 YYNGEE. The ends lost 0 bases at V and 4 bases at J; junction bases unmatched: 5. The CDR3 totals 15 residues. CDR3 in DNA: TGTGCCAGCAGCGTAGCCCAGGGGGCAATCTATGGCTACACCTTC. The encoded protein is CASSVAQGAIYGYTF.

This clonotype has at least ten counts. CDR3 DNA sequence: TGTGCCTGGAGTGTAGGACTAGGGAGGGATGAGCAGTTCTTC. Protein product: CAWSVGLGRDEQFF. The genes are TRBV30 and TRBJ2-1; TRBD2 agrees at 7 bases. The CDR3 has 14 amino acids. Germline V CDR1 and CDR2: GTSNPN, SVGIG (reference sequence). V lost 0 bases, J lost 8 bases, and 7 bases stayed unmatched. Based on the CDR3 plus reference TRBV30 and TRBJ2-1, the full variable domain is SQTIHQWPATLVQPVGSPLSLECTVEGTSNPNLYWYRQAAGRGLQLLFYSVGIGQISSEVPQNLSASRPQDRQFILSSKKLLLSDSGFYLCAWSVGLGRDEQFFGPGTRLTVL.

This clonotype was counted a single time. The genes are TRBV6-2 or TRBV6-3 and TRBJ1-1; D is ambiguous. Germline V gives CDR1 MNHEY, CDR2 SVGEGT. V lost 3 bases to trimming and J lost 4 bases, with 15 bases between them. The CDR3 loop spans 15 amino acids. The CDR3 coding sequence is TGTGCCAGCAGTTATGGGATCTTGGGGAGCACTGAAGCTTTCTTT. As protein: CASSYGILGSTEAFF.

The CDR3 is CASSLIGLSSYEQYF. CDR3 coding DNA: TGCGCCAGCAGCTTGATCGGGCTGAGCTCCTACGAGCAGTACTTC. V gene TRBV5-1 combines with J gene TRBJ2-7; no clear D gene. V was pared by 1 base and J by 0 bases, with 11 bases between. This CDR3 has 15 amino acids. Looked up from germline, CDR1 is SGHRS and CDR2 is YFSETQ.

This clonotype was seen many times. The CDR3 bases are TGTGCCAGCAGTTACGTGGGAGGAACAGATACGCAGTATTTT. Its translation is CASSYVGGTDTQYF. The gene calls are TRBV6-5 and TRBJ2-3; a weak D match, TRBD2 (6 bases). V was cut by 2 bases and J by 3 bases, with 9 bases left in between. The CDR3 contains 14 residues. Germline V gene lookup returns CDR1 MNHEY and CDR2 SVGAGI.

This clonotype was recorded a few times. This chain uses TRBV13 with TRBJ2-7, with 7 bases that match TRBD2. The CDR3 length is 13 residues. The germline CDR1 and CDR2 sequences are PRHDT and FYEKMQ (reference sequence). Germline trimming cut 3 bases from V and 3 bases from J; bases unmatched to any gene: 2. The CDR3 DNA follows: TGTGCCAGCAGCTTTGGCGGGAGCTACGAGCAGTACGTC. Protein: CASSFGGSYEQYV.

This clonotype came up many times. The J gene is TRBJ1-3, the V gene TRBV3-1; 7 positions agree with TRBD1. CDR3 length: 13 residues. In germline, CDR1 is LGHDT, CDR2 YNNKEL (reference sequence). V dropped 8 bases and J dropped 4; count of bases not matched to a gene: 5. The CDR3 here is CASAQGSGNTIYF. CDR3 in DNA: TGTGCCAGCGCACAGGGGTCGGGAAACACCATATATTTT. Combining the CDR3 with reference TRBV3-1 and TRBJ1-3 gives the whole variable domain DTAVSQTPKYLVTQMGNDKSIKCEQNLGHDTMYWYKQDSKKFLKIMFSYNNKELIINETVPNRFSPKSPDKAHLNLHINSLELGDSAVYFCASAQGSGNTIYFGEGSWLTVV.